This T cell receptor (beta chain) was recovered during a study of blood T cell repertoires in COVID-19. This CDR3 has 15 amino acids. V was cut by 2 bases and J by 4 bases, with 14 bases left in between. CDR1 KGHSH and CDR2 LQKENI come from the germline V gene. Some clones are missing from TCRdb's copy, which holds only in-frame ones; the method was immunoSEQ multiplex PCR. The table shows some 330,000 clones, with over 75% occurring only once. This clonotype was obtained from a woman aged 45-60 years with active or convalescent COVID-19. J is TRBJ1-2 and V is TRBV18, with D perhaps TRBD1 (6 bases). Sequenced: peripheral blood. CDR3 coding DNA: TGTGCCAGCTCACCAACCCCGCAGGGGAGCTATGGCTACACCTTC. This translates into CASSPTPQGSYGYTF.